The entry that follows covers one T cell receptor (beta chain) sequence. Germline V CDR1 and CDR2: SGHTA, FQGNSA. V dropped 1 base and J dropped 2 bases, with 8 bases sitting between them. There are 14 residues in the CDR3. These data are taken from a study of blood T cell repertoires in COVID-19. Whole-study context: From T cells, B-cell-depleted T cells, or PBMCs came the material, which was cDNA or gDNA.

TCRdb keeps only in-frame clones here, not all; method: immunoSEQ multiplex PCR. The sample contains approximately 230,000 clones, around 88% of which appear only once. This TCR came from a man of 80 years or more with acute or convalescent COVID-19. V and J are TRBV7-2 and TRBJ2-5; no firm D call. The sample consisted of peripheral blood. The DNA of the CDR3 is TGTGCCAGCAGCTTAGTCAGTCAGCAAGAGACCCAGTACTTC. This codes for CASSLVSQQETQYF.